These 14 T cell receptor beta chains share one sample of origin, sequenced in a study of T-cell reconstitution after alpha-beta-depleted transplantation in children. The library targeted TCRbeta and was prepared with unique molecular identifiers. TCRdb reanalysed the PCR reads using MiXCR and keeps one entry per CDR3 protein. This sample carries 150,000 to 200,000 distinct CDR3 sequences, roughly 6.8% of them seen once, and the ten largest clones take approximately 2.9%. Sequences were derived from PBMCs from the stem cell graft donor, sampled from the stem cell graft. The receptor set was obtained from a human donor who donated a stem cell graft to a child with Wiskott-Aldrich syndrome.

This clonotype was seen many times. The chain recombines TRBV7-2 with TRBJ2-1; D is possibly TRBD2 (6 bases). The CDR3 spans 15 residues. V gave up 5 bases and J gave up 4 bases, with 15 bases separating them. CDR1 is SGHTA and CDR2 is FQGNSA in the germline V gene. The CDR3 DNA sequence: TGTGCCAGCAGCGGCGCGCGGGGTGAATACAATGAGCAGTTCTTC. Protein: CASSGARGEYNEQFF.

This clonotype was counted a single time. A much larger clone lies a single base off, so this may be a read error. This chain connects TRBV24-1 to TRBJ2-3; unclear D gene. The germline CDR1 and CDR2 sequences are KGHDR and SFDVKD. CDR3 length: 13 residues. Trimming took off 1 base at V and 12 bases at J, with 13 bases between the two ends. The CDR3 DNA reads TGTGCCACCAGTGATTTTGAACGAGATTATCAGTATTTT. Its translation is CATSDFERDYQYF.

This chain uses TRBV12-3 or TRBV12-4 with TRBJ2-7; 7 bases match TRBD1. This CDR3 spans 15 amino acids. V lost 7 bases and J lost 4; bases outside the gene matches: 13. The CDR3 DNA follows: TGTGCCAGCACGTTTGAGGGGGCCGCTAGGTACGAGCAGTACTTC. The encoded protein is CASTFEGAARYEQYF.

There are many counts of this clonotype. CDR3 nucleotide sequence: TGTGCCAGCTCGGGGACAGGCGGTTCACCCCTCCACTTT. As protein: CASSGTGGSPLHF. The chain links TRBV18 to TRBJ1-6; 8 positions match TRBD1. From germline, CDR1 is KGHSH and CDR2 LQKENI. Germline trimming cut 6 bases from V and 9 bases from J; bases unmatched to any gene: 4. This CDR3 comprises 13 residues.

This clonotype was counted at least ten times. The V and J genes are TRBV6-5 and TRBJ1-5; D might be TRBD1 (5 bases). Germline CDR1 is MNHEY and CDR2 is SVGAGI. The CDR3 contains 14 residues. Between the trimmed V and J ends, which lost 7 bases and 1 base, there was a span of 11 bases. The CDR3 sequence is CASIRGESNQPQHF. The CDR3, as DNA: TGTGCCAGCATACGAGGGGAAAGCAATCAGCCCCAGCATTTT.

This clonotype was seen at least ten times. This rearrangement joins TRBV5-1 to TRBJ1-4; 10 bases fit TRBD1. V gave up 0 bases and J gave up 5 bases; unmatched junction bases: 1. The CDR3 is made up of 15 amino acids. Germline CDR1 is SGHRS and CDR2 is YFSETQ. CDR3 loop: CASSLAGQGNEKLFF. CDR3 nucleotide sequence: TGCGCCAGCAGCTTGGCGGGACAGGGGAATGAAAAACTGTTTTTT. The whole variable domain, remainder taken from reference TRBV5-1 and TRBJ1-4, is KAGVTQTPRYLIKTRGQQVTLSCSPISGHRSVSWYQQTPGQGLQFLFEYFSETQRNKGNFPGRFSGRQFSNSRSEMNVSTLELGDSALYLCASSLAGQGNEKLFFGSGTQLSVL.

This clonotype was recorded many times. This rearrangement joins TRBV7-9 to TRBJ2-3; 8 bases fit TRBD2. Germline lookup yields CDR1 SEHNR and CDR2 FQNEAQ (reference sequence). The CDR3 is 15 residues long. The trim removed 0 bases at V and 1 base at J, leaving 0 bases unmatched. CDR3 residues: CASSLATSGTDTQYF. CDR3 nucleotides: TGTGCCAGCAGCTTAGCGACTAGCGGCACAGATACGCAGTATTTT.

This clonotype has ten or more counts. V gene TRBV12-3 or TRBV12-4 combines with J gene TRBJ1-1, with D possibly TRBD1 on 6 matching bases. CDR3 size: 16 residues. The germline V and J ends were trimmed by 6 bases and 3 bases, with 20 bases remaining between them. CDR3 amino acids: CASRGGNWGLYTEAFF. The CDR3 DNA follows: TGTGCCAGCAGAGGGGGAAACTGGGGGCTTTACACTGAAGCTTTCTTT.

The V gene is TRBV6-2 or TRBV6-3, the J gene TRBJ2-7; 10 nucleotides match TRBD1. The junction had 5 bases not matched to a gene; V was cut back by 3 bases and J by 3 bases. There are 15 residues in the CDR3. The germline V gene encodes CDR1 MNHEY and CDR2 SVGEGT. The CDR3 sequence is CASSYRQGAIYEQYF. CDR3 coding DNA: TGTGCCAGCAGTTATAGACAGGGGGCAATCTACGAGCAGTACTTC.

This clonotype was observed a single time. This may come from a read error, since a much larger clone is one base off. The chain combines TRBV20-1 with TRBJ2-1; TRBD2 matches 8 bases. J gave up 8 bases and V 1 base, and 7 bases lay outside the gene matches. This CDR3 region has 14 residues. Looked up from germline, CDR1 is DFQATT and CDR2 is SNEGSKA (reference sequence). The CDR3 reads CSARASGWQDEQFF. In nucleotides, the CDR3 is TGCAGTGCTAGAGCTAGCGGGTGGCAGGATGAGCAGTTCTTC.

This clonotype was picked up many times. This chain joins TRBV5-1 and TRBJ1-1; D may be TRBD1 (6 bases). This CDR3 is built from 18 residues. The V end lost 2 bases, the J end lost 3 bases, and 23 bases lay between the germline ends. Germline CDR1 reads SGHRS; CDR2 reads YFSETQ. Here the CDR3 DNA reads TGCGCCAGCAGCTTAGCAGGGGTTCGTTTGTTCTCGGACACTGAAGCTTTCTTT. Translating gives CASSLAGVRLFSDTEAFF.

This clonotype was recorded at least ten times. V gene TRBV12-3 or TRBV12-4 combines with J gene TRBJ2-7; 7 bases are shared with TRBD1. There are 14 residues in the CDR3. The J segment lost 3 bases and the V segment lost 8 bases, leaving 10 bases of the junction unmatched. DNA of the CDR3: TGTGCCAGCCGGGCGGGCAGGGGGTTCTACGAGCAGTACTTC. Its translation is CASRAGRGFYEQYF.

Many counts were recorded for this clonotype. The V and J genes are TRBV6-5 and TRBJ2-7; TRBD2 agrees at 8 bases. This CDR3 spans 17 amino acids. Germline CDR1 and CDR2: MNHEY and SVGAGI. V was clipped by 4 bases and J by 1 base; unmatched bases: 12. The CDR3 protein is CASSSLGLAGFSYEQYF. The CDR3 DNA sequence: TGTGCCAGCAGTTCCCTCGGGTTAGCGGGATTTTCCTACGAGCAGTACTTC.

The chain carries TRBV5-1 and TRBJ1-1; D is ambiguous. Germline V gene data show CDR1 as SGHRS and CDR2 as YFSETQ. The CDR3 loop spans 13 amino acids. V lost 4 bases, J lost 0 bases, and 7 bases lay in between. CDR3 region: CASSPKMNTEAFF. CDR3 coding DNA: TGCGCCAGCAGCCCGAAAATGAACACTGAAGCTTTCTTT.